The clone carrying this T cell receptor beta chain was recorded a few times. These data originate in a study of blood T cell repertoires in COVID-19. Across the whole study: In each case, the material was cDNA or gDNA derived from T cells, B-cell-depleted T cells, or PBMCs.

V gave up 6 bases and J gave up 5 bases, with 12 bases separating them. Germline V gives CDR1 SGHNT, CDR2 YYREEE (reference sequence). The CDR3 covers 14 residues. Participants reported their clinical history, and cohort assignment relied on those reports. Recovered participants had two consecutive negative NP/OP PCR tests, healthcare professional clearance, or symptom resolution. Authors' processing steps: Estimates of nucleated cell counts were drawn from the amplification of reference gene primers. Method: immunoSEQ multiplex PCR; TCRdb's copy keeps in-frame clones and lacks some. Clone size and the V and J calls come from that table; the DNA yielded D and trimming. The table lists 490,000 or so clones, approximately 90% of them singletons.

The source material was PBMCs or T cells enriched from blood (not recorded which). The origin of this receptor is a woman in her fifties or sixties who had recovered from COVID-19. The rearrangement uses TRBV5-4 and TRBJ1-6; a possible D gene is TRBD1 (6 bases). This CDR3 reads CASKGQADNSPLHF. In nucleotides, the CDR3 is TGTGCCAGCAAGGGACAAGCGGATAATTCACCCCTCCACTTT.